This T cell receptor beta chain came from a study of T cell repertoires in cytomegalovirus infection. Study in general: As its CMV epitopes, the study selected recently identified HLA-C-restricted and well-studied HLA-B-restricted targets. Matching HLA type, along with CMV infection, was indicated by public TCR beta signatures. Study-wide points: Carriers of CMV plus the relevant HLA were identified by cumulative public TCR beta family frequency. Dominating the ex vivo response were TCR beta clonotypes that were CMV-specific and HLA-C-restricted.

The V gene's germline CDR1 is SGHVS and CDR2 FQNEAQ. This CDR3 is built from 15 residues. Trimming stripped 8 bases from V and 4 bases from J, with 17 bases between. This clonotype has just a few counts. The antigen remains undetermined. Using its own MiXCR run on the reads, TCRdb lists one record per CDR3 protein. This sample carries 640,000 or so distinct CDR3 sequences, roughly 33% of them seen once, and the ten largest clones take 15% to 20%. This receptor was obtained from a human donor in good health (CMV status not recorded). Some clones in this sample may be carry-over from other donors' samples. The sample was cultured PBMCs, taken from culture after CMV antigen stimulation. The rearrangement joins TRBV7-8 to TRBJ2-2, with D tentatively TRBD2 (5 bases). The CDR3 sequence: CASSLRGFITGELFF. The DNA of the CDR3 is TGTGCCAGCTCCCTTCGGGGATTTATCACCGGGGAGCTGTTTTTT.